The clone carrying this T cell receptor beta chain has only a few counts. Its specificity is unknown. This entry is derived from a study of beta chain features in type 1 diabetes. Points from the study as a whole: Comparison showed that naive, central memory and Treg TCRB repertoires appeared more similar among patients than among healthy donors. A moderate, significant TCRB CDR3 shortening appeared in type 1 diabetes across four CD4+ subsets. Among type 1 diabetes patients, VDJ junctions had fewer insertions and more deletions.

Of the isolated RNA, all was reverse transcribed, and so the sequenced material was expressed TCRB transcripts. About 3.7 million reads per sample were averaged for naive, central memory and regulatory samples. The data were produced by immunoSEQ multiplex PCR, yet TCRdb's version contains in-frame clones alone and is incomplete. Found here are roughly 250,000 clones, roughly 21% of them singletons; the top ten hold 0.028%. Trimming pared 2 bases from V and 2 bases from J, leaving 14 bases between. The CDR3 sequence is 15 residues long. Germline V gives CDR1 GTSNPN, CDR2 SVGIG (reference sequence). The TCR was taken from a woman aged 40-49 years with type 1 diabetes. The specimen was naive CD4+ T cells from blood. The V gene is TRBV30, the J gene TRBJ2-3; D unresolved. CDR3 amino acids: CAWSTRKSDTDTQYF. The CDR3 nucleotides are TGTGCCTGGAGTACAAGGAAGAGCGACACAGATACGCAGTATTTT.